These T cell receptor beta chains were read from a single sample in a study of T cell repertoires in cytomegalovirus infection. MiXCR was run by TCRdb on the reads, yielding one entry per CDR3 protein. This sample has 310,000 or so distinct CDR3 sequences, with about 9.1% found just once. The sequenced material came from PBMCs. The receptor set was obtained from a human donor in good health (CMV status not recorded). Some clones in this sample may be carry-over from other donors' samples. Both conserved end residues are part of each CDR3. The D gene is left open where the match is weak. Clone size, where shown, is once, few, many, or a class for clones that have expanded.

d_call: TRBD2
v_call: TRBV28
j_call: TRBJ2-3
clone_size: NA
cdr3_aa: CASSPREVQYF
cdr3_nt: TGTGCCAGCAGTCCCCGGGAGGTGCAGTATTTT

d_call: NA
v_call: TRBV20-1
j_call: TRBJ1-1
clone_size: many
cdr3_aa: CSASVPGRTEAFF
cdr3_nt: TGCAGTGCTAGCGTCCCGGGAAGGACTGAAGCTTTCTTT

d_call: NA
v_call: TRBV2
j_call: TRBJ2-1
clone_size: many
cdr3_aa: CASSEGPSQFF
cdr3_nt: TGTGCCAGCAGTGAAGGGCCTAGTCAGTTCTTC

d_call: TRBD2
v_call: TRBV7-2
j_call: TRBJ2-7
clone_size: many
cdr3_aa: CASTPAGGVYEQYF
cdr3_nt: TGTGCCAGCACCCCCGCGGGGGGGGTATACGAGCAGTACTTC

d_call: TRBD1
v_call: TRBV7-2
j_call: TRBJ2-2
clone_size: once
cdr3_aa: CASSPGQGFGELFF
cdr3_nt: TGTGCCAGCAGCCCGGGACAGGGGTTCGGGGAGCTGTTTTTT

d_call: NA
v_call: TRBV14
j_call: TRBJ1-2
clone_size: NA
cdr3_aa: CASSQDWGPGHGYTF
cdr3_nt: TGTGCCAGCAGCCAAGATTGGGGGCCAGGCCATGGCTACACCTTC

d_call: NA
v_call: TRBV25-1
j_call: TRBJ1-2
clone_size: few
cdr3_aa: CASSERENYGYTF
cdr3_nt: TGTGCCAGCAGTGAACGGGAAAACTATGGCTACACCTTC

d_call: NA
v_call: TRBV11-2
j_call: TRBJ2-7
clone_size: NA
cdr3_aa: CASTLGEWGEQYF
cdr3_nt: TGTGCCAGCACCCTTGGGGAATGGGGGGAGCAGTACTTC

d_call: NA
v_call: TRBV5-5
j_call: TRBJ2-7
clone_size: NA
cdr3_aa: CASSLTSSYEQYF
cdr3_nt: TGTGCCAGCAGCTTGACGAGTTCCTACGAGCAGTACTTC

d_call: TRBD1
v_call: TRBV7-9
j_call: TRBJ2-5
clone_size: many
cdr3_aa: CASSLGDRVRPQYF
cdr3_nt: TGTGCCAGCAGCTTAGGGGACAGGGTGAGACCCCAGTACTTC

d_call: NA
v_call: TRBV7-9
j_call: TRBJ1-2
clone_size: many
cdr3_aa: CASRYPTEANYGYTF
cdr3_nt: TGTGCCAGCAGGTACCCGACTGAGGCTAACTATGGCTACACCTTC

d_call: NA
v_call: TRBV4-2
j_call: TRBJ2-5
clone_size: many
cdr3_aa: CASSQDQGAGETQYF
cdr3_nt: TGTGCCAGCAGCCAAGATCAAGGGGCAGGAGAGACCCAGTACTTC

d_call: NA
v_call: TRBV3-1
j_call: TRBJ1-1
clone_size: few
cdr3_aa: CASSPRQSGGAFF
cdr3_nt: TGTGCCAGCAGCCCCAGACAGAGCGGGGGAGCTTTCTTT

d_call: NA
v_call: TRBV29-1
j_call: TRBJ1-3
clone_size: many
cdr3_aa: CSVEGASSGNTIYF
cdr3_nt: TGCAGCGTTGAAGGGGCCTCCTCTGGAAACACCATATATTTT

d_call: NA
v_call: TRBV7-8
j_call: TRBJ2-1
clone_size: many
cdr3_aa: CASSLVGLVSSYNEQFF
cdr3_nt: TGTGCCAGCAGCTTAGTGGGTCTAGTGAGCTCCTACAATGAGCAGTTCTTC